This TCR beta chain originates from a study of OX40 agonist ivuxolimab in advanced cancers. Generated by immunoSEQ multiplex PCR, the TCRdb table keeps only in-frame clones and is missing some. The table lists approximately 30,000 clones, roughly 90% of them singletons, with 33% in the top ten. CDR1 is MGHRA and CDR2 is YSYEKL in the germline V gene. The CDR3 totals 16 residues. The germline V and J ends were trimmed by 0 bases and 0 bases, with 12 bases remaining between them. The sample here was CD4+ or CD8+ T cells sorted from blood, taken in a trial of the OX40 agonist ivuxolimab. The receptor's source is an adult with an advanced solid tumor such as melanoma, head and neck, liver or kidney cancer. The rearrangement uses TRBV4-1 and TRBJ2-7, with D perhaps matching TRBD2 (5 bases). The CDR3 protein is CASSQEGLGSSYEQYF. In DNA, the CDR3 is TGCGCCAGCAGCCAAGAGGGGTTGGGGAGCTCCTACGAGCAGTACTTC.